This T cell receptor beta chain is from a study of pediatric ulcerative colitis (dated 2019 in TCRdb). Describing the broader study: Of the ulcerative colitis patients, about seven had pancolitis and two had left-sided colitis, and histology in every patient was consistent with ulcerative colitis. From nine newly diagnosed, treatment-naive pediatric ulcerative colitis patients and four non-IBD control children, paired blood and rectal samples were collected. The Pediatric Ulcerative Colitis Activity Index classified a couple of patients as having mild disease, several as having moderate disease and three as having acute severe colitis.

Through the immunoSEQ TRB Survey service, multiplex V and J primers were used to amplify rearranged CDR3 beta regions from genomic DNA. To keep sequencing depth the same across samples, survey-level depth of up to 500,000 reads per sample was applied. The libraries were purified, combined into pools and sequenced with Illumina technology. Regarding the original processing steps: Productive clonality, sample overlap, pairwise scatters, CDR3 beta length, V/D/J gene usage and productiveness were all assessed with the immunoSEQ online tools. Calculated diversity was defined as the number of unique rearrangements divided by total templates, multiplied by 100, and Shannon and Simpson indices were computed as well. Principal component analysis was performed on Z-score normalized data with the R prcomp function and the ggbiplot package. Morisita's index was used to quantify blood-rectal clonal overlap within each subject. Entries here come from immuneACCESS through TCRdb and include only in-frame sequences with V and J called. Some clones fail to appear in such tables; in the studies checked, an unresolved V gene covers under half of the shortfall, and the cause of the remainder is unknown. V and J calls and clone size are as listed in that table; D and trimming were resolved from the DNA. This sample holds roughly 25,000 clones; 55% to 75% were observed only once. The top ten clones comprise approximately 8% of the sample.

With regard to this clone: Its antigen is currently not known. The input lacks base qualities; no much larger clone sits a single base away.

Inclusive of the bounding cysteine and phenylalanine, the CDR3 is 15 residues long. The DNA shown is the 45-base CDR3, in frame from base 1. V drops 2 bases and J drops 2 bases, leaving 12 bases in between. Reading the germline V gene gives CDR1 SGHTA and CDR2 FQGTGA. The study at large found these results: With only four individuals, the healthy control group was small. Controls, mild-moderate and acute severe colitis patients were separated by rectal repertoire features, and reduced rectal diversity due to clonal expansions was observed in acute severe colitis. A couple of rectal CDR3 clonotypes were present in all ulcerative colitis patients and in none of the controls. Rectal pinch biopsies may have included blood-derived T cells, especially in patients with overt colitis. A couple of patients' blood samples yielded substantially fewer templates for technical reasons and were excluded from blood-rectal overlap analysis. Repertoires were derived from total lymphocyte DNA, so rare subsets such as regulatory T cells may have patterns not reflected. Autologous blood-rectal clonal overlap was significantly higher in ulcerative colitis patients than in controls, suggesting increased T cell trafficking to inflamed tissue.

During colonoscopy, one to two rectal pinch biopsies were obtained for research purposes. No immunosuppressive medication had been given to the ulcerative colitis patients before the diagnostic colonoscopy. Before DNA isolation, rectal biopsies were subjected to proteinase K digestion. The Wizard kit (Promega) was used to extract genomic DNA from the blood and intestinal samples. The origin of this receptor is a boy between 10 and 17 years old with severe ulcerative colitis. Sequenced sample: gut tissue. The rearrangement combines TRBV7-3 with TRBJ2-5; perhaps TRBD2 is the D gene, with 6 bases matching. CDR3 loop: CASSLGAGLQETQYF. Read as DNA, the sequence is TGTGCCAGCAGCTTAGGGGCGGGGTTACAAGAGACCCAGTACTTC.